These 30 T cell receptor beta chains were sequenced from one sample in a study of PD-1 blockade in classical Hodgkin lymphoma (dated by TCRdb to 2019 to 2021). The time point label corresponds to: cycle 2 day 1 (C2D1) of nivolumab. Every trial patient had relapsed following autologous stem cell transplantation, and prior brentuximab vedotin exposure was what differed among cohorts A, B and C. The library was generated by the immunoSEQ multiplex PCR assay. TCRdb limited this immuneACCESS table to in-frame rearrangements with V and J called. A share of clones is missing; checked studies link under half to unresolved V genes, and the rest is unexplained. The sample table shows tens of thousands of clones, and approximately 92% are seen once. The ten largest make up about 11% of the sample. The source material was peripheral blood mononuclear cells (PBMCs), sampled before the second cycle of nivolumab. The receptors here all came from a human donor with classical Hodgkin lymphoma.

V is TRBV7-9 and J is TRBJ2-5, with a possible D match to TRBD2 (5 bases). Trimming left V 2 bases short and J 5 bases short, with 15 bases between. CDR3 size: 15 residues. Germline CDR1 and CDR2: SEHNR and FQNEAQ (reference sequence). In nucleotides, the CDR3 is TGTGCCAGCAGCTTACCGGACTTGCTTCGGGAGACCCAGTACTTC. Its translation: CASSLPDLLRETQYF.

This chain links TRBV14 with TRBJ1-6; D is unclear. V was trimmed by 1 base and J by 11 bases, leaving 21 bases between them. Germline CDR1 SGHDN, CDR2 FVKESK. The CDR3 length is 17 residues. The CDR3 DNA follows: TGTGCCAGCAGCCAAGGGGCCGGACGATTGGTTAGCGCACCCCTCCACTTT. It is translated as CASSQGAGRLVSAPLHF.

CDR3: CASSLFGEVTEAFF. CDR3 bases: TGTGCCAGCAGTTTATTTGGGGAGGTCACTGAAGCTTTCTTT. V and J are TRBV27 and TRBJ1-1, with D unresolved. The germline V gene has CDR1 MNHEY and CDR2 SMNVEV (reference sequence). CDR3 length: 14 residues. V lost 1 base and J 4 bases, leaving 10 bases between the germline ends.

This rearrangement joins TRBV4-1 to TRBJ2-1, with 8 nucleotides matching TRBD1. The CDR3 consists of 15 residues. After removal of 3 bases from V and 3 bases from J, the junction contained 4 bases not matched to a gene. The V gene's germline CDR1 is MGHRA and CDR2 YSYEKL. The CDR3 is CASSQGTGGYNEQFF. DNA for the CDR3: TGCGCCAGCAGCCAGGGGACAGGAGGCTACAATGAGCAGTTCTTC.

The chain couples TRBV2 to TRBJ2-1, with D uncertain. The CDR3 spans 11 residues. Trimming cost V 4 bases and J 6 bases, with 4 bases left between them. Germline V gene lookup returns CDR1 SNHLY and CDR2 FYNNEI. The DNA for the CDR3 is TGTGCCAGCAGTGCGGGCAATGAGCAGTTCTTC. Protein product: CASSAGNEQFF.

The genes are TRBV5-4 and TRBJ1-4; TRBD1 matches 8 bases. CDR1 is SGHNT, CDR2 YYREEE, per germline (reference sequence). After removal of 4 bases from V and 0 bases from J, the junction contained 5 bases not matched to a gene. This CDR3 region has 16 residues. CDR3 amino acids: CASSHGQGATNEKLFF. The CDR3 bases are TGTGCCAGCAGCCATGGACAGGGAGCAACTAATGAAAAACTGTTTTTT.

The V and J genes are TRBV7-6 and TRBJ2-5; perhaps TRBD1 as D (6 bases). The CDR3 is made up of 12 amino acids. Germline V CDR1 and CDR2: SGHVS, FNYEAQ. Trimming took 5 bases from V and 6 from J, leaving 10 bases between them. CDR3 amino acids: CASSPQGQTQYF. The CDR3 DNA reads TGTGCCAGCAGCCCACAGGGACAGACCCAGTACTTC.

This clone is a singleton in its sample. The rearrangement uses TRBV6-5 and TRBJ2-5; 9 positions agree with TRBD1. The CDR3 length is 15 residues. CDR1 and CDR2 from the germline V gene are MNHEY and SVGAGI. Trimming at V came to 6 bases and at J to 4 bases, leaving 9 bases not matched to a gene. The CDR3 sequence is CASSPGQGWLETQYF. The CDR3 nucleotides read TGTGCCAGCAGCCCTGGACAGGGGTGGCTAGAGACCCAGTACTTC.

J is TRBJ2-7 and V is TRBV28; D may be TRBD1 or TRBD2 (6 bases each). The CDR3 is made up of 17 amino acids. The germline V and J ends were trimmed by 4 bases and 0 bases, with 19 bases remaining between them. Looked up from germline, CDR1 is MDHEN and CDR2 is SYDVKM. The CDR3 protein is CASSSPSGAEISYEQYF. In nucleotides, the CDR3 is TGTGCCAGCAGTTCCCCCTCGGGGGCGGAAATCTCCTACGAGCAGTACTTC.

This rearrangement joins TRBV7-9 to TRBJ2-7, with a tentative D call TRBD2 (6 bases). The germline gives CDR1 SEHNR, CDR2 FQNEAQ (reference sequence). There are 15 residues in the CDR3. The V end was cut by 5 bases, the J end by 4 bases, with 18 bases between. As DNA, the CDR3 is TGTGCCAGCAGCCACCCGGGGGACGGTTTTTACGAGCAGTACTTC. Translated, it gives CASSHPGDGFYEQYF.

The V gene is TRBV9, the J gene TRBJ2-3; the D gene could be TRBD1 or TRBD2 (6 bases each). The V gene lost 0 bases and the J gene lost 5 bases, with 13 bases spanning the gap. The germline gives CDR1 SGDLS, CDR2 YYNGEE. The CDR3 contains 15 residues. The CDR3 reads CASSVAGGQGDTQYF. The CDR3, as DNA: TGTGCCAGCAGCGTAGCTGGGGGGCAAGGAGATACGCAGTATTTT.

The chain is built from TRBV7-9 and TRBJ2-1; 8 bases agree with TRBD2. Germline CDR1 and CDR2: SEHNR and FQNEAQ (reference sequence). The CDR3 has 14 residues. Trimming removed 4 bases from V and 9 bases from J; junction bases left unmatched: 8. The CDR3 DNA sequence: TGTGCCAGCAGCTCCGCCGGCGGGAGGCCTGAGCAGTTCTTC. Translating it yields CASSSAGGRPEQFF.

The rearrangement joins TRBV6-5 to TRBJ2-2; 10 nucleotides match TRBD1. CDR1 and CDR2 (germline): MNHEY, SVGAGI. The CDR3 is 15 residues long. The ends lost 6 bases at V and 5 bases at J; junction bases unmatched: 6. The CDR3 spells CASRRQGAQTGELFF. In DNA form, the CDR3 reads TGTGCCAGCAGAAGACAGGGGGCGCAAACCGGGGAGCTGTTTTTT.

The genes are TRBV28 and TRBJ2-6; D gene unclear. With 3 bases removed from V and 6 bases from J, the gap between germline ends came to 6 bases. The germline V gene encodes CDR1 MDHEN and CDR2 SYDVKM. The CDR3 covers 13 residues. This CDR3 is CASSLVEANVLTF. CDR3 DNA sequence: TGTGCCAGCAGTTTGGTCGAGGCCAACGTCCTGACTTTC. The variable domain in full, with the rest retrieved from reference TRBV28 and TRBJ2-6, is DVKVTQSSRYLVKRTGEKVFLECVQDMDHENMFWYRQDPGLGLRLIYFSYDVKMKEKGDIPEGYSVSREKKERFSLILESASTNQTSMYLCASSLVEANVLTFGAGSRLTVL.

The rearrangement uses TRBV7-9 and TRBJ2-5, with 8 bases matching TRBD2. This CDR3 is built from 14 residues. The V and J ends lost 3 bases and 5 bases, in that order; junction bases with no gene match: 5. CDR1 is SEHNR, CDR2 FQNEAQ, per germline (reference sequence). In DNA form, the CDR3 reads TGTGCCAGCAGCTTGCGGGGGGCTGAGGAGACCCAGTACTTC. This gives the protein CASSLRGAEETQYF.

V is TRBV27 and J is TRBJ2-7, with D possibly TRBD2 on 6 matching bases. The V end lost 8 bases, the J end lost 2 bases, and 19 bases lay between the germline ends. The CDR3 spans 15 residues. Germline-derived CDR1 and CDR2 are MNHEY and SMNVEV (reference sequence). The CDR3 protein is CASQRIGSSPYEQYF. Here the CDR3 DNA reads TGTGCCAGCCAGAGGATCGGGAGTTCCCCCTACGAGCAGTACTTC.

CDR3 DNA: TGTGCCAGCAGTTTATCGAATGGGGTGGCGGGCAATCAGCCCCAGCATTTT. It codes for CASSLSNGVAGNQPQHF. This chain connects TRBV27 to TRBJ1-5, with unresolved D. This CDR3 is 17 amino acids long. Per germline, CDR1 MNHEY and CDR2 SMNVEV (reference sequence). Trimming shortened V by 0 bases and J by 2 bases, and 14 bases separated the two germline ends.

This chain uses TRBV28 with TRBJ2-7, with D maybe TRBD1 (5 bases). The germline V and J ends were trimmed by 5 bases and 0 bases, with 17 bases remaining between them. The CDR3 length is 16 residues. Germline assignment: CDR1 MDHEN and CDR2 SYDVKM. CDR3 nucleotide sequence: TGTGCCAGCAGTCCGGTCAGGGTATCGAGCTCCTACGAGCAGTACTTC. It specifies CASSPVRVSSSYEQYF.

J is TRBJ2-5 and V is TRBV6-1; 9 nucleotides match TRBD2. This CDR3 is 17 amino acids long. V trimming: 4 bases; J trimming: 4 bases; junction bases outside the gene matches: 13. Germline CDR1 MNHNS, CDR2 SASEGT. In DNA, the CDR3 is TGTGCCAGCAGTGGCCCACCCTTAGCGGGAGAGGGAGAGACCCAGTACTTC. Translated: CASSGPPLAGEGETQYF.

This clone was seen more than once but under ten times. The rearrangement links TRBV7-3 to TRBJ2-6; unclear D gene. The length of the CDR3 is 17 residues. The germline V and J ends were trimmed by 0 bases and 0 bases, with 9 bases remaining between them. Germline lookup yields CDR1 SGHTA and CDR2 FQGTGA. CDR3 residues: CASSLTVGPSGANVLTF. DNA of the CDR3: TGTGCCAGCAGCTTAACGGTGGGCCCCTCTGGGGCCAACGTCCTGACTTTC.

The chain joins TRBV2 to TRBJ1-4, with 8 nucleotides matching TRBD1. Trimming at V came to 7 bases and at J to 10 bases, leaving 8 bases not matched to a gene. CDR1 SNHLY and CDR2 FYNNEI come from the germline V gene. The CDR3 is made up of 13 amino acids. This CDR3 is CASKTGQGRKLFF. The CDR3, as DNA: TGTGCCAGCAAGACAGGACAGGGCCGAAAACTGTTTTTT.

This rearrangement joins TRBV2 to TRBJ1-1; D gene ambiguous. V lost 3 bases, J lost 3 bases, and 11 bases lay in between. The CDR3 is 14 amino acids. Per the germline V gene, CDR1 is SNHLY and CDR2 is FYNNEI. CDR3 sequence (DNA): TGTGCCAGCAGTGAGACCCGACGGGACACTGAAGCTTTCTTT. It yields the protein CASSETRRDTEAFF.

The chain is built from TRBV6-1 and TRBJ1-5; D remains unclear. V lost 6 bases to trimming and J lost 3 bases, with 9 bases between them. This CDR3 region has 13 residues. Germline lookup yields CDR1 MNHNS and CDR2 SASEGT. CDR3 amino acids: CASSGRNNQPQHF. CDR3 in DNA: TGTGCCAGCAGCGGACGGAACAATCAGCCCCAGCATTTT.

The chain carries TRBV27 and TRBJ2-7, with unresolved D. The CDR3 runs to 17 residues. The V end was cut by 2 bases, the J end by 7 bases, with 24 bases between. Looked up from germline, CDR1 is MNHEY and CDR2 is SMNVEV (reference sequence). The CDR3 sequence is CASSLRGGGAPIGEQYF. In DNA form, the CDR3 reads TGTGCCAGCAGTTTACGAGGCGGCGGAGCCCCGATCGGGGAGCAGTACTTC.

A few counts support this clone. CDR3 amino acids: CASSLWRLNTEAFF. CDR3 in DNA: TGTGCCAGCAGCTTGTGGCGGTTGAACACTGAAGCTTTCTTT. The gene calls are TRBV5-6 and TRBJ1-1; D is unresolved. CDR3 length equals 14 residues. Trimming stripped 1 base from V and 0 bases from J, with 7 bases between. Germline values: CDR1 SGHDT, CDR2 YYEEEE.

The rearrangement uses TRBV7-3 and TRBJ2-2; TRBD2 matches 8 bases. Germline CDR1 is SGHTA and CDR2 is FQGTGA. This CDR3 has 15 amino acids. V was pared by 5 bases and J by 5 bases, with 7 bases of the junction left unmatched. CDR3 DNA sequence: TGTGCCAGCAGCACTGGGGCTAGCGGGACCGGGGAGCTGTTTTTT. Protein sequence: CASSTGASGTGELFF.

The V call is TRBV13, the J call TRBJ1-1; TRBD1 might be the D (5 bases). Germline V gives CDR1 PRHDT, CDR2 FYEKMQ (reference sequence). V was cut by 5 bases and J by 4 bases, with 17 bases left in between. This CDR3 contains 15 residues. The CDR3 sequence is CASSNSVYQGTEAFF. DNA for the CDR3: TGTGCCAGCAGCAACAGTGTGTACCAGGGCACTGAAGCTTTCTTT.

This chain uses TRBV10-3 with TRBJ1-3; the D is unclear. Germline CDR1 ENHRY, CDR2 SYGVKD. The CDR3 has 17 residues. V was shortened by 1 base and J by 1 base, with 14 bases between the two germline ends. CDR3 in amino acids: CAISEFPPEESGNTIYF. DNA of the CDR3: TGTGCCATCAGTGAGTTTCCCCCAGAGGAATCTGGAAACACCATATATTTT.

A few counts support this clone. The chain joins TRBV6-1 to TRBJ1-2; no reliable D call. CDR3 length: 13 residues. From germline, CDR1 is MNHNS and CDR2 SASEGT. V shed 4 bases and J shed 4 bases, with 10 bases lying between them. The CDR3 DNA reads as TGTGCCAGCAGTGTCGAGAGTGGCTATGGCTACACCTTC. It codes for CASSVESGYGYTF.

This sequence joins TRBV7-8 and TRBJ2-1; 8 bases fit TRBD2. With 3 bases clipped from V and 5 bases from J, the junction kept 6 bases outside the gene matches. CDR3 length: 15 amino acids. Germline-derived CDR1 and CDR2 are SGHVS and FQNEAQ. The CDR3 protein is CASSLSGLANNEQFF. In DNA, the CDR3 is TGTGCCAGCAGCTTGTCCGGACTAGCCAACAATGAGCAGTTCTTC.